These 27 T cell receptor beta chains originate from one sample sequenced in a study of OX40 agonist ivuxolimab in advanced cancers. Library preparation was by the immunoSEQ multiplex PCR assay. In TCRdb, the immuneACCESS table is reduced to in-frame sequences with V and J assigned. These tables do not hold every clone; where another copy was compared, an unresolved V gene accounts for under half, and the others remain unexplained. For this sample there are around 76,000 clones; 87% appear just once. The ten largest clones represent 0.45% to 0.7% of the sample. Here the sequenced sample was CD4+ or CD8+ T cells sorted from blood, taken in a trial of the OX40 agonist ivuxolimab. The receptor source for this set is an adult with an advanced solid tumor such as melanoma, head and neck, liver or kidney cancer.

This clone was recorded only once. This CDR3 reads CAWSGQNSGNTIYF. The CDR3 DNA follows: TGTGCCTGGAGCGGACAAAACTCTGGAAACACCATATATTTT. J is TRBJ1-3 and V is TRBV30; D perhaps matches TRBD1 (5 bases). Deletions cut 3 bases from V and 0 bases from J, with 9 bases between. The germline V gene has CDR1 GTSNPN and CDR2 SVGIG (reference sequence). There are 14 residues in the CDR3.

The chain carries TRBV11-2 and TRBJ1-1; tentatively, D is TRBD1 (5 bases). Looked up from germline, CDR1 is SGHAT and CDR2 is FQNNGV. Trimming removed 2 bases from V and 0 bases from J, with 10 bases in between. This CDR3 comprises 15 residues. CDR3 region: CASSLNDRLNTEAFF. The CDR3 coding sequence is TGTGCCAGCAGCTTAAACGACAGATTGAACACTGAAGCTTTCTTT.

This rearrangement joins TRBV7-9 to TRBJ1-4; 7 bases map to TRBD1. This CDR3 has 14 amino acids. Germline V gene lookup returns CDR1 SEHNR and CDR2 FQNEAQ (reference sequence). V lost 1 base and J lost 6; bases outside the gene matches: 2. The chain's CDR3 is CASSLGGGDEKLFF. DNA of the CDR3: TGTGCCAGCAGCTTAGGAGGGGGCGATGAAAAACTGTTTTTT.

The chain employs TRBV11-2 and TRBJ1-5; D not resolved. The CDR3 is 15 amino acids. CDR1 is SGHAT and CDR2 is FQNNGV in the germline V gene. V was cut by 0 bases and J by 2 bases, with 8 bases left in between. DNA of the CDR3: TGTGCCAGCAGCTTAGATGGGTATGGCAATCAGCCCCAGCATTTT. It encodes CASSLDGYGNQPQHF.

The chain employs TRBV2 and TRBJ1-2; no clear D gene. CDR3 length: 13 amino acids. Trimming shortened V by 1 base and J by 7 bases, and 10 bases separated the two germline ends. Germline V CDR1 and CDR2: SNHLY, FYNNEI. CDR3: CASSEGMSRGYTF. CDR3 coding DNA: TGTGCCAGCAGTGAAGGCATGAGCCGTGGCTACACCTTC.

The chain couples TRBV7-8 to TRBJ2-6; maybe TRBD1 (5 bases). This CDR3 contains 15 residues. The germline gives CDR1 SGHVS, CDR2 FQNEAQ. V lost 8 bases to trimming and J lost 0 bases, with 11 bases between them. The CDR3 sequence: CASEQVFSGANVLTF. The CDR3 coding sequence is TGTGCCAGCGAACAGGTATTCTCTGGGGCCAACGTCCTGACTTTC.

CDR3 loop: CASSYYGGGRETQYF. CDR3 nucleotide sequence: TGTGCCAGCAGTTACTACGGGGGAGGTAGAGAGACCCAGTACTTC. The V call is TRBV6-5, the J call TRBJ2-5; TRBD2 is a possible D gene (6 bases). This CDR3 region has 15 residues. V was clipped by 1 base and J by 4 bases, with 13 bases between them. In germline, CDR1 is MNHEY, CDR2 SVGAGI.

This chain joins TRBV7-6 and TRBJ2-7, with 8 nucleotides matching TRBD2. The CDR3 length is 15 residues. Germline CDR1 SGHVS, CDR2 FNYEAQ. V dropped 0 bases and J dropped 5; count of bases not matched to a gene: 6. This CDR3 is CASSLAGLAGDEQYF. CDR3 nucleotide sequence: TGTGCCAGCAGCTTAGCTGGCCTAGCGGGTGACGAGCAGTACTTC.

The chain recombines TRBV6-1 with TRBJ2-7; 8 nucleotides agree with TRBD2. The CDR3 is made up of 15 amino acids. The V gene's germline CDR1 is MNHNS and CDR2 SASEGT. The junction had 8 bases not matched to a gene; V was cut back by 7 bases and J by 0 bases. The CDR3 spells CASIKGTSGSYEQYF. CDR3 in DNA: TGTGCCAGCATTAAGGGTACTAGCGGCTCCTACGAGCAGTACTTC.

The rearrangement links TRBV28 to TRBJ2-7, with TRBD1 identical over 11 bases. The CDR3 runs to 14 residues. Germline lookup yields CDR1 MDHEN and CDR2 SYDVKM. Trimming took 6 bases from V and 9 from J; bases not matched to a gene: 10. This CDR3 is CASSPGQGAHRQYF. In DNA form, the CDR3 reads TGTGCCAGCAGCCCTGGACAGGGGGCGCATAGGCAGTACTTC.

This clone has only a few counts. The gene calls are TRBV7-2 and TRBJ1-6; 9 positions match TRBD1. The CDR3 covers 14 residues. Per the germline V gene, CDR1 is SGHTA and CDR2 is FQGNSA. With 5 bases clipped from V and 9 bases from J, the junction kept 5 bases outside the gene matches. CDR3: CASSLGQGSSPLHF. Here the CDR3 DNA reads TGTGCCAGCAGCCTCGGACAGGGGAGTTCACCCCTCCACTTT.

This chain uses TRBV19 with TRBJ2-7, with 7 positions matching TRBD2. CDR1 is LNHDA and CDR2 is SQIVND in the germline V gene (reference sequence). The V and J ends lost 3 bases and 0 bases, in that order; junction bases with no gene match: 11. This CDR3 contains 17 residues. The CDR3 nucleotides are TGTGCCAGTAGTATGACCGGCGGGGGAACGTTCTCCTACGAGCAGTACTTC. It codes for CASSMTGGGTFSYEQYF.

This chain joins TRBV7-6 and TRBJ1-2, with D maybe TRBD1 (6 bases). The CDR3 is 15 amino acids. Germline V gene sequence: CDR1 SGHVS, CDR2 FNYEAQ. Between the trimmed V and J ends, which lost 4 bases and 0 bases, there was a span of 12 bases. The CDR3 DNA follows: TGTGCCAGCAGCTCCGGACAGACAGCTAACTATGGCTACACCTTC. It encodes CASSSGQTANYGYTF.

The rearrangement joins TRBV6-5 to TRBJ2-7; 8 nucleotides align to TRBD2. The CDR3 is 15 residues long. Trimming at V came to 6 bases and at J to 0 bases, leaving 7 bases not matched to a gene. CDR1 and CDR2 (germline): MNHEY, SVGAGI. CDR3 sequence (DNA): TGTGCCAGCAGCTCCGCGGGGGGCGGCTCCTACGAGCAGTACTTC. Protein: CASSSAGGGSYEQYF.

CDR3 bases: TGTGCCAGCAGTGTTACTTGGGGGGCCTACGAGCAGTACTTC. It encodes CASSVTWGAYEQYF. The chain couples TRBV6-1 to TRBJ2-7; a possible D gene is TRBD2 (6 bases). The germline V and J ends were trimmed by 4 bases and 2 bases, with 12 bases remaining between them. Germline CDR1 and CDR2: MNHNS and SASEGT. The length of the CDR3 is 14 residues.

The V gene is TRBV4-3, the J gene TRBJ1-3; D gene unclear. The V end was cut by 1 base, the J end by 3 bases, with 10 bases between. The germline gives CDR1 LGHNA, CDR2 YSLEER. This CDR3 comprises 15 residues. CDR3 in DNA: TGCGCCAGCAGCCAAGTTCTAGGGTATGGAAACACCATATATTTT. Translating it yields CASSQVLGYGNTIYF.

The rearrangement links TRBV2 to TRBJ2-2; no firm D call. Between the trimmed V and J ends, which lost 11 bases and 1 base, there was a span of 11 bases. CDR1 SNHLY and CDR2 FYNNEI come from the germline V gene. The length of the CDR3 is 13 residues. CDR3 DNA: TGTGCCTCCTCCTCCGGGAACACCGGGGAGCTGTTTTTT. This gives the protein CASSSGNTGELFF.

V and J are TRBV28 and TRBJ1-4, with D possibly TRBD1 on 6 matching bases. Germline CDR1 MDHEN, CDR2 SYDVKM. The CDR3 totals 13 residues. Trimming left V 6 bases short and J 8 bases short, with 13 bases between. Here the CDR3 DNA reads TGTGCCAGCAGGGACAGCGTGATAGAAAAACTGTTTTTT. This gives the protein CASRDSVIEKLFF. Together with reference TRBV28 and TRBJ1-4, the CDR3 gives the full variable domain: DVKVTQSSRYLVKRTGEKVFLECVQDMDHENMFWYRQDPGLGLRLIYFSYDVKMKEKGDIPEGYSVSREKKERFSLILESASTNQTSMYLCASRDSVIEKLFFGSGTQLSVL.

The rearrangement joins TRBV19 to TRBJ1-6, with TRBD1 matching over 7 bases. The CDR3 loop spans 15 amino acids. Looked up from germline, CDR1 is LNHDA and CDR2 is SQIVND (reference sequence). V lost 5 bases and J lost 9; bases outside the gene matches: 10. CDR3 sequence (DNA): TGTGCCAGTAGTCCCGTTAACAGGGGAGGTTCACCCCTCCACTTT. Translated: CASSPVNRGGSPLHF.

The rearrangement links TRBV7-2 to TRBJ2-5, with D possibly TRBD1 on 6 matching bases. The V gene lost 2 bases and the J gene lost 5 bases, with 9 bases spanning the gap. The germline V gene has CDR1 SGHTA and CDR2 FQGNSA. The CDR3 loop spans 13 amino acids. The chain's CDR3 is CASSLQGWETQYF. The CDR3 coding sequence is TGTGCCAGCAGCTTACAGGGGTGGGAGACCCAGTACTTC.

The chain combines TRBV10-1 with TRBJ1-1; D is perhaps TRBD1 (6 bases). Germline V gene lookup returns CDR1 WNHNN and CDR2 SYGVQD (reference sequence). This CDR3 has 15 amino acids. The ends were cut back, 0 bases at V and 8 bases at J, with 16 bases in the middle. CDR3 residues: CASSESVGAETEAFF. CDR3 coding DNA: TGCGCCAGCAGTGAGTCGGTGGGGGCAGAGACAGAAGCTTTCTTT.

CDR3 coding DNA: TGTGCCAGCAGTAGGAGTGGCACAGATACGCAGTATTTT. It translates to CASSRSGTDTQYF. The gene calls are TRBV5-6 and TRBJ2-3; D call uncertain. The CDR3 consists of 13 residues. CDR1 is SGHDT and CDR2 is YYEEEE in the germline V gene. Trimming left V 5 bases short and J 1 base short, with 8 bases between.

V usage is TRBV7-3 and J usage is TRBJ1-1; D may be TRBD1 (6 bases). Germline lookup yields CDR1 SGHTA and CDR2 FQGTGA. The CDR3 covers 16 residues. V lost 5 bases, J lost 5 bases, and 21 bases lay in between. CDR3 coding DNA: TGTGCCAGCAGCCTGGTGGGCGTCGGAGGGGGTACTGAAGCTTTCTTT. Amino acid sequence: CASSLVGVGGGTEAFF.

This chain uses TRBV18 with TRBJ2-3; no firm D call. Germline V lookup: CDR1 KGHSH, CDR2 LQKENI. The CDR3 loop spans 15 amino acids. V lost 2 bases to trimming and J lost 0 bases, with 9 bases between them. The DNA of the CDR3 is TGTGCCAGCTCACCAAAGGTGGCTAGCACAGATACGCAGTATTTT. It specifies CASSPKVASTDTQYF.

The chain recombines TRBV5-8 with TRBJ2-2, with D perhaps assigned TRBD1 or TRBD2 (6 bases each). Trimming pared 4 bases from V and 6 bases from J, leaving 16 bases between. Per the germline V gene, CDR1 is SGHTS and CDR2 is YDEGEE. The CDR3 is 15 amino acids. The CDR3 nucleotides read TGTGCCAGCAGCCAACAGGGACTGGTAGCCGGGGAGCTGTTTTTT. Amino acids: CASSQQGLVAGELFF.

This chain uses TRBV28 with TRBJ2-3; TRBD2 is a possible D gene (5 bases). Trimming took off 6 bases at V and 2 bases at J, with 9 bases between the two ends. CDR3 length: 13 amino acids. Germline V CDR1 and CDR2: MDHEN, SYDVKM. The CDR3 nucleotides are TGTGCCAGCAGCTCCGGGGACACAGATACGCAGTATTTT. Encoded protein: CASSSGDTDTQYF.

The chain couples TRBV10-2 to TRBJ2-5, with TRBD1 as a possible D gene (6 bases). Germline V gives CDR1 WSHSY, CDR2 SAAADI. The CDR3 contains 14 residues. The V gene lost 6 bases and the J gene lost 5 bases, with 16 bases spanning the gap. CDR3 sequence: CASSVQGSRETQYF. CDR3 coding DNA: TGCGCCAGCAGCGTACAGGGAAGTAGGGAGACCCAGTACTTC.